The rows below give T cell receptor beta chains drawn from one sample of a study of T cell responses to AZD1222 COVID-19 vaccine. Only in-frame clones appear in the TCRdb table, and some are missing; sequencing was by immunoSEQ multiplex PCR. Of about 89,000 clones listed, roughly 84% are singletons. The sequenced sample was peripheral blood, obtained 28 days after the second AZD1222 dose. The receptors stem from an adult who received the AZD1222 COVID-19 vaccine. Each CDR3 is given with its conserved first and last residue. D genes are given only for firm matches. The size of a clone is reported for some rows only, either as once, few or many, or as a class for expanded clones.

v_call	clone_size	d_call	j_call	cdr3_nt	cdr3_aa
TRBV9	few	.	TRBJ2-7	TGTGCCAGCAGCGTAGGGGTGGGGCGGAACTACGAGCAGTACTTC	CASSVGVGRNYEQYF
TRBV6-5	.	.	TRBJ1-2	TGTGCCAGCAGTCTTGAACTTCCTTCCTATGGCTACACCTTC	CASSLELPSYGYTF
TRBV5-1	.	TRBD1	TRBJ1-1	TGCGCCAGCAGCTTGGGACAGGGGGCAATAAGCACTGAAGCTTTCTTT	CASSLGQGAISTEAFF
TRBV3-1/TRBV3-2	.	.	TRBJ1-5	TGTGCCAGCAGCGGGACGGGGGTTCAGCCCCAGCATTTT	CASSGTGVQPQHF
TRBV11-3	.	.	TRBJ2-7	TGTGCCAGCAGCTTTGGGTACGCCTACGAGCAGTACTTC	CASSFGYAYEQYF
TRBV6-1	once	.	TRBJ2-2	TGTGCCAGCAGTGAAGGGAGGAGGGCCGGGGAGCTGTTTTTT	CASSEGRRAGELFF
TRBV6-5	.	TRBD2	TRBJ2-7	TGTGCCAGCAGGCCTCGCGGGGGGGACTACGAGCAGTACTTC	CASRPRGGDYEQYF
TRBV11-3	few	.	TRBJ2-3	TGTGCCAGCAGCTCTGGACTAATAACAGATACGCAGTATTTT	CASSSGLITDTQYF
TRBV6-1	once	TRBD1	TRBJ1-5	TGTGCCAGCAGTGGACCCCAGGGGGCGCACAATCAGCCCCAGCATTTT	CASSGPQGAHNQPQHF
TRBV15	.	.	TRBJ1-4	TGTGCCACCAGCAAGGGCTTAACGGCGCTTAATGAAAAACTGTTTTTT	CATSKGLTALNEKLFF
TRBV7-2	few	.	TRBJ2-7	TGTGCCAGCACCGGCGAGGGGGGGTCCGCCTACGAGCAGTACTTC	CASTGEGGSAYEQYF
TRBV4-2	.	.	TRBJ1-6	TGTGCCAGCAGCCAAGAAGGGAGCTCCTATAATTCACCCCTCCACTTT	CASSQEGSSYNSPLHF
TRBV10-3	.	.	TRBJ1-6	TGTGCCACAAGGGATGGTAATTCACCCCTCCACTTT	CATRDGNSPLHF
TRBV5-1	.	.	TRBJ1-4	TGCGCCAGCAGCTCCACAACAACTAATGAAAAACTGTTTTTT	CASSSTTTNEKLFF
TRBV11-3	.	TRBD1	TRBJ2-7	TGTGCCAGCTCTCCGGGACAGGGTTCCTACGAGCAGTACTTC	CASSPGQGSYEQYF
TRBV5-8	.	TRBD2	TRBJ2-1	TGTGCCAGCAGCTTTTTACTAGCGGGGGGGACGAACTCCTACAATGAGCAGTTCTTC	CASSFLLAGGTNSYNEQFF
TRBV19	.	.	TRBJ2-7	TGTGCCAGTAGCAGACCTCCTCAATACGAGCAGTACTTC	CASSRPPQYEQYF
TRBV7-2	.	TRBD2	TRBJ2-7	TGTGCCAGCAGCTTAGGGGCTAGCGGGATCTACGAGCAGTACTTC	CASSLGASGIYEQYF
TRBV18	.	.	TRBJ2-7	TGTGCCAGCTCGTATACAGGGCGGGGGCTGCACGAGCAGTACTTC	CASSYTGRGLHEQYF
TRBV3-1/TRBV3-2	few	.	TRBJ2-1	TGTGCCAGCAGCCAGAACCCAGATCCATACAATGAGCAGTTCTTC	CASSQNPDPYNEQFF
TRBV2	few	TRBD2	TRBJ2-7	TGTGCCAGCAGTGGTGCGGGGGGTCTCTCCTACGAGCAGTACTTC	CASSGAGGLSYEQYF
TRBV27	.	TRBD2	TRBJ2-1	TGTGCCAGCAGTTCTCGGGGCCCGAGCGGGGTCTACAATGAGCAGTTCTTC	CASSSRGPSGVYNEQFF
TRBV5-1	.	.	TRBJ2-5	TGCGCCACCCGGGGCCAAGAGACCCAGTACTTC	CATRGQETQYF
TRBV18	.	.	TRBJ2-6	TGTGCCAGCTCACCGGCAGACTGGAGCTCTGGGGCCAACGTCCTGACTTTC	CASSPADWSSGANVLTF
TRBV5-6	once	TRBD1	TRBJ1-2	TGTGCCAGCAGCTTTGACAGGGCGGATGGCTACACCTTC	CASSFDRADGYTF
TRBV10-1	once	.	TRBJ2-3	TGCGCCAGCAGTGGGATACCTTTACGGGATACGCAGTATTTT	CASSGIPLRDTQYF
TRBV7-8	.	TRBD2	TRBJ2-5	TGTGCCAGCAGCTTAGTTTTACCTACGGGGGGGACCCAGTACTTC	CASSLVLPTGGTQYF
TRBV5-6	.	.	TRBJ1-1	TGTGCCAGCAGCTTCTACTCGGGGTCTAACCCGGGAGCTTTCTTT	CASSFYSGSNPGAFF
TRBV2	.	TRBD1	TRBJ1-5	TGTGCCAGCAGAGGGACAGGCAATCAGCCCCAGCATTTT	CASRGTGNQPQHF
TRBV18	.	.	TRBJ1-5	TGTGCCAGCTCACCGTTTCCAGGGATTGGTCAGCCCCAGCATTTT	CASSPFPGIGQPQHF
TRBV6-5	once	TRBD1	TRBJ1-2	TGTGCCAGCAGTTACTCCGGGACAGGGGGCAGCTATGGCTACACCTTC	CASSYSGTGGSYGYTF
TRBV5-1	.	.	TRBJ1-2	TGCGCCAGCAGCTTGGCCTCGTGGAGCTGGGAAGGCTACACCTTC	CASSLASWSWEGYTF
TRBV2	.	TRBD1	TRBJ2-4	TGTGCCAGCACATCCTTTATGGTCTGGGGACAGGGGGGAGTCGAAAACATTCAGTACTTC	CASTSFMVWGQGGVENIQYF
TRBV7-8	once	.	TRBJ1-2	TGTGCCAGCAGCTTAGCGTTGTCCGGGGACGGCTACACCTTC	CASSLALSGDGYTF
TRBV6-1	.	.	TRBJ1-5	TGTGCCAGCAGTGACGGACAGTACAATCAGCCCCAGCATTTT	CASSDGQYNQPQHF
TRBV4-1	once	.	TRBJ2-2	TGCGCCAGCAGCCAAACAAGGACCGGGGAGCTGTTTTTT	CASSQTRTGELFF
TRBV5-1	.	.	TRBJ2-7	TGCGCCAGCAGCGCAACAGGGAGGGAGCAGTACTTC	CASSATGREQYF
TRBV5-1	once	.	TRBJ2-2	TGCGCCAGCAGCGGGAGCTACACCGGGGAGCTGTTTTTT	CASSGSYTGELFF
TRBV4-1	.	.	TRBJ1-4	TGCGCCAGCAGCCCTAAACCAGGGAGGACAACTAATGAAAAACTGTTTTTT	CASSPKPGRTTNEKLFF
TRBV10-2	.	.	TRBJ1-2	TGCGCCAGCAGGTGGGATCGCCCGGATGGCTACACCTTC	CASRWDRPDGYTF
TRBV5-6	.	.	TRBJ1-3	TGTGCCAGCAGCTGGCTGACAGACCCAGACACCATATATTTT	CASSWLTDPDTIYF
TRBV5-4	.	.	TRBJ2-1	TGTGCCAGCTCGGGGGCGGGAATGAAGAATGAGCAGTTCTTC	CASSGAGMKNEQFF
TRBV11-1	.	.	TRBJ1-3	TGTGCCAGCGGGGGGACCTCTGGAAACACCATATATTTT	CASGGTSGNTIYF
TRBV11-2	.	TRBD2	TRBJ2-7	TGTGCCAGCAGCTTAGACTCCCCTACTAGCGGGAGTTACGAGCAGTACTTC	CASSLDSPTSGSYEQYF
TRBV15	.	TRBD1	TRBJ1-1	TGTGCCACCAAAAACCCCCGACAGGGTTTTAATGAAGCTTTCTTT	CATKNPRQGFNEAFF
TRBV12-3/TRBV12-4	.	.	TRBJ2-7	TGTGCCAGCAGCCGGGGGTGGTCCGAGCAGTACTTC	CASSRGWSEQYF
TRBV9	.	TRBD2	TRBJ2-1	TGTGCCAGCACCCTTAGCGGGAACCCCTACAATGAGCAGTTCTTC	CASTLSGNPYNEQFF
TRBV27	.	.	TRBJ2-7	TGTGCCAGCGGGATACTGACAGGCTCCTACGAGCAGTACTTC	CASGILTGSYEQYF
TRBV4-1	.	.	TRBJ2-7	TGCGCCAGCAGCCAAGAAAAGGACAGCTCCTACGAGCAGTACTTC	CASSQEKDSSYEQYF
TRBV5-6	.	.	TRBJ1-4	TGTGCCAGCAGCTTGTCACCATTCCTGCGGGAAAAACTGTTTTTT	CASSLSPFLREKLFF
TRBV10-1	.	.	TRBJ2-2	TGCGCCAGCAGTGATTGGACATCACGGAGGACCGGGGAGCTGTTTTTT	CASSDWTSRRTGELFF
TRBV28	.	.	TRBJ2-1	TGTGCCAGCAGTTTAGGGGATTTATACAATGAGCAGTTCTTC	CASSLGDLYNEQFF
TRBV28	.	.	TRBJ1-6	TGTGCCAGCAGCCCGGGGCGGGGTGGGACTGGGAATTCACCCCTCCACTTT	CASSPGRGGTGNSPLHF